The source of this T cell receptor beta chain is a study of response to subunit inactivated influenza vaccine. Study conclusions and caveats: Only a handful of new T cells, the authors suggested, are recruited with each seasonal influenza vaccination.

About this clonotype: Its antigen is still unknown.

TCRdb re-derived calls from the RT-PCR reads in MiXCR, one entry per CDR3 protein. The data show roughly 710,000 distinct CDR3 sequences, with less than 15% seen just once and 7.6% held by the top ten. After removal of 2 bases from V and 12 bases from J, the junction contained 2 bases not matched to a gene. Looked up from germline, CDR1 is SEHNR and CDR2 is FQNEAQ (reference sequence). CDR3 size: 11 residues. This TCR came from a man over 45 who received an inactivated influenza vaccine. This sample comprised PBMCs from blood, obtained roughly 2 weeks before vaccination. This rearrangement joins TRBV7-9 to TRBJ2-3, with 7 bases aligning to TRBD1. CDR3 amino acids: CASSLTGVQYF. The CDR3 DNA reads as TGTGCCAGCAGCTTAACAGGGGTTCAGTATTTT.